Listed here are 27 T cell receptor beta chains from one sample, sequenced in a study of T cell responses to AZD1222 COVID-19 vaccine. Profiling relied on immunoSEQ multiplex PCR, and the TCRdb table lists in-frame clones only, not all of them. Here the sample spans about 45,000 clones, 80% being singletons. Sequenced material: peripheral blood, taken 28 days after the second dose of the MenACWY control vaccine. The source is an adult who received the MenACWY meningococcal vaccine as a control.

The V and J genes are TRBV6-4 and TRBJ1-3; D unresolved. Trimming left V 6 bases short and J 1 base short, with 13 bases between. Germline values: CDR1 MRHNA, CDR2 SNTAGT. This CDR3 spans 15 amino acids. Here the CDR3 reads CASSVTKNSGNTIYF. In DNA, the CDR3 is TGTGCCAGCAGCGTGACAAAAAATTCTGGAAACACCATATATTTT.

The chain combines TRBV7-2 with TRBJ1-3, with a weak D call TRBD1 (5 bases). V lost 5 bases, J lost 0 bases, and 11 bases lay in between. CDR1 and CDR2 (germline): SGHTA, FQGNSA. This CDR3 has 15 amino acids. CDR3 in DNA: TGTGCCAGCAGCGACCGGGGCCCCTCTGGAAACACCATATATTTT. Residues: CASSDRGPSGNTIYF.

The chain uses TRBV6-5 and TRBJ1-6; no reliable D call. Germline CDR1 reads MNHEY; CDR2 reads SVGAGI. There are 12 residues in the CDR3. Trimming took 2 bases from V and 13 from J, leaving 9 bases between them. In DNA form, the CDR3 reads TGTGCCAGCAGTTACCTGGCCGGTCCCCTCCACTTT. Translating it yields CASSYLAGPLHF.

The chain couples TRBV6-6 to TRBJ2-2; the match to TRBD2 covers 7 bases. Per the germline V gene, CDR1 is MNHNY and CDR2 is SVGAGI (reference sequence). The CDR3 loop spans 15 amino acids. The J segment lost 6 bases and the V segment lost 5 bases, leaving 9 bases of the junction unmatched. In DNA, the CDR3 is TGTGCCAGCAGTACGCCCTTGGGAGGGCCCGGGGAGCTGTTTTTT. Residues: CASSTPLGGPGELFF.

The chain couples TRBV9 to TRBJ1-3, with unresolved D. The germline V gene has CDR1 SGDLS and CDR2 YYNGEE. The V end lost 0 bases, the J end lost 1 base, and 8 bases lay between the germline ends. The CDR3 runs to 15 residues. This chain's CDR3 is CASSVGILSGNTIYF. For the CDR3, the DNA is TGTGCCAGCAGCGTAGGGATTCTATCTGGAAACACCATATATTTT.

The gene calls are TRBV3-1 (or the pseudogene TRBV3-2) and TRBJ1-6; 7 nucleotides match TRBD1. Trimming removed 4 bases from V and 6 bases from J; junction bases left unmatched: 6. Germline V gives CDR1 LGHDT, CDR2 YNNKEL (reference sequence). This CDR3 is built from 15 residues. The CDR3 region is CASSPHRGSNSPLHF. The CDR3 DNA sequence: TGTGCCAGCAGCCCTCACAGGGGATCTAATTCACCCCTCCACTTT.

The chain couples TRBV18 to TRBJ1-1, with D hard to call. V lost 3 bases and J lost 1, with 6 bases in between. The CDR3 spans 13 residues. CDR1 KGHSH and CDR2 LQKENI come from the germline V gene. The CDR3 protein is CASSPNKNTEAFF. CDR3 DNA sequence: TGTGCCAGCTCACCTAACAAGAACACTGAAGCTTTCTTT.

The CDR3 here is CASSQADPRGGYTF. The CDR3, as DNA: TGTGCCAGCAGCCAAGCAGACCCCCGTGGGGGCTACACCTTC. The chain carries TRBV4-2 and TRBJ1-2, with D unclear. CDR3 length: 14 residues. The V gene's germline CDR1 is LGHNA and CDR2 YNFKEQ. V was pared by 1 base and J by 8 bases, with 14 bases between.

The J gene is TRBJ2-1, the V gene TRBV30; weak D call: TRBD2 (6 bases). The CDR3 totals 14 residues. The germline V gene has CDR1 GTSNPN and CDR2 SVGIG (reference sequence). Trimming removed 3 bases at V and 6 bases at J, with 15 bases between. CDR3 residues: CAWSPDYSGNEQFF. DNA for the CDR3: TGTGCCTGGAGCCCCGACTATAGCGGCAATGAGCAGTTCTTC.

The DNA of the CDR3 is TGTGCCAGCAGGTTCGGACAGGGAAACAATGAGCAGTTCTTC. This sequence encodes CASRFGQGNNEQFF. The chain carries TRBV6-1 and TRBJ2-1; 8 bases agree with TRBD1. The CDR3 contains 14 residues. Germline V CDR1 and CDR2: MNHNS, SASEGT. V was pared by 6 bases and J by 5 bases, with 6 bases of the junction left unmatched.

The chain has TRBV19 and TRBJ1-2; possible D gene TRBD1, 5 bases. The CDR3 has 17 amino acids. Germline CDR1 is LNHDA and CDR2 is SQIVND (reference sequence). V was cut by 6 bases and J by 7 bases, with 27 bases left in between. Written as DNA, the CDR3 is TGTGCCAGTAGCCGACGAATCGGGACCGCCTTAGAGACTGGCTACACCTTC. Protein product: CASSRRIGTALETGYTF.

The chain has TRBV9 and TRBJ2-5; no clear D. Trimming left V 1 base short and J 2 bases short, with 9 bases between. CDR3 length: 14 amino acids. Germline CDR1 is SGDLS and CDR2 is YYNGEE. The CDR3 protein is CASSVTPLQETQYF. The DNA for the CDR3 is TGTGCCAGCAGCGTAACCCCTTTACAAGAGACCCAGTACTTC.

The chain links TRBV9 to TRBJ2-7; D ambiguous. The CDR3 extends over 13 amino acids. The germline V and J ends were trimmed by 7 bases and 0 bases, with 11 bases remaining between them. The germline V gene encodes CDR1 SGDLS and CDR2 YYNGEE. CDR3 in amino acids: CASSSGASYEQYF. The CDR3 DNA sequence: TGTGCCAGCTCTTCGGGCGCCTCCTACGAGCAGTACTTC. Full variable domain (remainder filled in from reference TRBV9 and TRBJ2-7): DSGVTQTPKHLITATGQRVTLRCSPRSGDLSVYWYQQSLDQGLQFLIQYYNGEERAKGNILERFSAQQFPDLHSELNLSSLELGDSALYFCASSSGASYEQYFGPGTRLTVT.

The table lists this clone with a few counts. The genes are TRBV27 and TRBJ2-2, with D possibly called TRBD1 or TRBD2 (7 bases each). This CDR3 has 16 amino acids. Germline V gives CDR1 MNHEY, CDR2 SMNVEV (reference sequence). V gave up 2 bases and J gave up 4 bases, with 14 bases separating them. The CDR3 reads CASSLMAGGGTGELFF. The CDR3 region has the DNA TGTGCCAGCAGTTTAATGGCAGGGGGGGGCACCGGGGAGCTGTTTTTT.

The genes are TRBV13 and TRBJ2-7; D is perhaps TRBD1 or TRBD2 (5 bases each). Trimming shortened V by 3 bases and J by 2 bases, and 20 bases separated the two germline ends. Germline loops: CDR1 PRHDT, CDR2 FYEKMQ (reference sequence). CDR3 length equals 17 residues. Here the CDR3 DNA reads TGTGCCAGCAGCTTTATTGGTTTTGGGGGTCTTGCCTACGAGCAGTACTTC. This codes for CASSFIGFGGLAYEQYF.

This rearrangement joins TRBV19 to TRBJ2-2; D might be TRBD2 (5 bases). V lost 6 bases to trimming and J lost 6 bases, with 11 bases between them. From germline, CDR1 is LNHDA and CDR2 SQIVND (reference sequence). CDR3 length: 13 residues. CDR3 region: CASREAVPGELFF. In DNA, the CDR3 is TGTGCCAGTAGGGAGGCGGTCCCCGGGGAGCTGTTTTTT.

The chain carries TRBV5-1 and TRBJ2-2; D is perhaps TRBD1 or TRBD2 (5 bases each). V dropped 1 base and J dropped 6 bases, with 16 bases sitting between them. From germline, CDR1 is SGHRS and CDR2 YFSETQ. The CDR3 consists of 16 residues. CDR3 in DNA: TGCGCCAGCAGCTTGCGTCGGGGCCGGTCGGCCGGGGAGCTGTTTTTT. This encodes CASSLRRGRSAGELFF.

CDR3 sequence: CASSLGQSREKLFF. The DNA for the CDR3 is TGTGCCAGCAGCTTAGGACAGAGCCGTGAAAAACTGTTTTTT. The chain has TRBV11-2 and TRBJ1-4; D might be TRBD1 (5 bases). The CDR3 sequence is 14 residues long. CDR1 is SGHAT and CDR2 is FQNNGV in the germline V gene. V was clipped by 1 base and J by 7 bases, with 10 bases between them.

DNA for the CDR3: TGCAGTGCTAGTACACCGGGACAGGGGAATTTTCAGCCCCAGCATTTT. Translating it yields CSASTPGQGNFQPQHF. The chain is built from TRBV20-1 and TRBJ1-5, with 10 nucleotides matching TRBD1. The CDR3 spans 16 residues. The trim removed 3 bases at V and 6 bases at J, leaving 11 bases unmatched. The germline gives CDR1 DFQATT, CDR2 SNEGSKA (reference sequence).

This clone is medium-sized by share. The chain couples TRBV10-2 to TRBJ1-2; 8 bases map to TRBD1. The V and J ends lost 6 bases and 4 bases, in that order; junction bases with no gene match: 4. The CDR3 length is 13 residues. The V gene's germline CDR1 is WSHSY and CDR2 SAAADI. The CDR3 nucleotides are TGCGCCAGCAGGACAGGGGATCCCTATGGCTACACCTTC. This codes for CASRTGDPYGYTF.

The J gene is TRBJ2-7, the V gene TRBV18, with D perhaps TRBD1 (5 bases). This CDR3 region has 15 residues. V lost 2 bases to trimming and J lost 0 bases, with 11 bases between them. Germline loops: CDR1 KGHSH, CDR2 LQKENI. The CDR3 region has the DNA TGTGCCAGCTCACCAGGGGCAGGTTACTCCTACGAGCAGTACTTC. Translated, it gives CASSPGAGYSYEQYF.

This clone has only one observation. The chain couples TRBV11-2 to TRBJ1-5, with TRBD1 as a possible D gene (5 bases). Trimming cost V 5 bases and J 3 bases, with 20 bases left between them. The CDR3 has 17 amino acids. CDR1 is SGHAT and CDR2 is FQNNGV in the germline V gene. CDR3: CASSENSGTVYNQPQHF. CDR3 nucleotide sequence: TGTGCCAGCAGCGAAAATTCCGGGACGGTGTACAATCAGCCCCAGCATTTT.

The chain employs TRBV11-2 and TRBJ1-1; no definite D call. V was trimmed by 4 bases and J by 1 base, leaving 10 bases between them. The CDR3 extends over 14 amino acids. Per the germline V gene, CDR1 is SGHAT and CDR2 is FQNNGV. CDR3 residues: CASSSPPTNTEAFF. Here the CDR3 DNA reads TGTGCCAGCAGCTCCCCGCCTACGAACACTGAAGCTTTCTTT.

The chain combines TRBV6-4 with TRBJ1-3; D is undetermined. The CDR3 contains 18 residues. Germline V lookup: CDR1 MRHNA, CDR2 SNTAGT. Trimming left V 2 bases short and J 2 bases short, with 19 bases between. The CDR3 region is CASSDRTVMTSPGNTIYF. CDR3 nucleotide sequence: TGTGCCAGCAGTGACAGGACCGTAATGACGTCCCCTGGAAACACCATATATTTT.

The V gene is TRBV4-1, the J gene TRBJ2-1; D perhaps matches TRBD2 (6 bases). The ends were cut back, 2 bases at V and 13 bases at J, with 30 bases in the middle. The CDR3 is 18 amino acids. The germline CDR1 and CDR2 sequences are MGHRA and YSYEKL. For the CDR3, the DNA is TGCGCCAGCAGCCAAACCCTTTCAGTTATCCGGGAGAAGAGGCTACAGTTCTTC. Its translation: CASSQTLSVIREKRLQFF.

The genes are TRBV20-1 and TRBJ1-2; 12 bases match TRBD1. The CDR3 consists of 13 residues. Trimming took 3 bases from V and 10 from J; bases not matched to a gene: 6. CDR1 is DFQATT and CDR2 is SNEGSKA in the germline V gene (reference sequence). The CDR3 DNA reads TGCAGTGCTAGTATCGGGACAGGGGGCGTCTACACCTTC. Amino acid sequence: CSASIGTGGVYTF.

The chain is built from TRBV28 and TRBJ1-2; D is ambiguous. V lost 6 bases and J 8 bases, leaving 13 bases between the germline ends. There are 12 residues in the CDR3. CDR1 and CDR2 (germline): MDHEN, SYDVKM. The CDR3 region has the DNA TGTGCCAGCAGCCCCGGGTCTTTGGGCTACACCTTC. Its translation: CASSPGSLGYTF.